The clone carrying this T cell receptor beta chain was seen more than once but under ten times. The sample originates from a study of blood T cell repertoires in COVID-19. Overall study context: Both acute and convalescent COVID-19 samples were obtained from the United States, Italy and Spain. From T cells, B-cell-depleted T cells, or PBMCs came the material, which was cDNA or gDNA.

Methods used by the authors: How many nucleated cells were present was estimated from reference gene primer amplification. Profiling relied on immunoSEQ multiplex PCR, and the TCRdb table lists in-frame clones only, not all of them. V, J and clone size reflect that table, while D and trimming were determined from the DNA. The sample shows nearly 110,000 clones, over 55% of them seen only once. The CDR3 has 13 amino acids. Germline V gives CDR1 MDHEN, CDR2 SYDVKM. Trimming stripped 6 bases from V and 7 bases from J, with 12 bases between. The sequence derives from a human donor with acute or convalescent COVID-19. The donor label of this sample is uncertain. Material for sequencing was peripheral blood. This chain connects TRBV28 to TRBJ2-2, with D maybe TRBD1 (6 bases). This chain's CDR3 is CASSLGGGGELFF. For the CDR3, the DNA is TGTGCCAGCAGCCTAGGGGGTGGCGGGGAGCTGTTTTTT.